These 20 T cell receptor beta chains were sequenced from one sample in a study of T cells in Graves' hyperthyroidism and ophthalmopathy. RNA transcripts were the template for amplifying TCR beta CDR3 regions. The HTBI primer set was used in a first-round RT-PCR of the TCR CDR3. TCRdb fed the multiplex PCR reads into MiXCR, producing one record per CDR3 protein. This table holds 640,000 or so distinct CDR3 sequences, around 15% found once. Sequencing was carried out using blood. The source of these receptors is a woman aged 40 to 50 with Graves' ophthalmopathy.

This clonotype was seen at least ten times. The chain carries TRBV7-2 and TRBJ2-7; D is possibly TRBD1 (7 bases). Germline loops: CDR1 SGHTA, CDR2 FQGNSA. V dropped 2 bases and J dropped 3 bases, with 20 bases sitting between them. The CDR3 length is 17 residues. The chain's CDR3 is CASSLRGVGQGGYEQYF. As DNA, the CDR3 is TGTGCCAGCAGCTTACGGGGTGTCGGGCAGGGGGGCTACGAGCAGTACTTC.

This clonotype showed up many times. This rearrangement joins TRBV12-3 or TRBV12-4 to TRBJ1-2, with D perhaps matching TRBD1 (5 bases). V gave up 7 bases and J gave up 5 bases, with 23 bases separating them. The CDR3 consists of 16 residues. CDR3 region: CASTSGLEDLFYGYTF. In DNA, the CDR3 is TGTGCCAGCACCTCGGGACTTGAGGACCTTTTTTATGGCTACACCTTC.

At least ten counts were recorded for this clonotype. This chain joins TRBV6-5 and TRBJ2-5, with a possible D match to TRBD1 (6 bases). CDR1 is MNHEY and CDR2 is SVGAGI in the germline V gene. V lost 10 bases, J lost 1 base, and 13 bases lay in between. CDR3 length equals 13 residues. CDR3 in amino acids: CATKQGPQETQYF. DNA for the CDR3: TGTGCCACCAAACAGGGACCCCAAGAGACCCAGTACTTC.

This clonotype came up many times. The V call is TRBV6-2 or TRBV6-3, the J call TRBJ2-2; no firm D call. Trimming removed 6 bases from V and 1 base from J, with 12 bases in between. This CDR3 is built from 15 residues. CDR1 and CDR2 (germline): MNHEY, SVGEGT. CDR3: CASSLKRQNTGELFF. DNA for the CDR3: TGTGCCAGCAGCTTAAAGAGACAGAACACCGGGGAGCTGTTTTTT.

This clonotype was seen repeatedly, ten times or more. The chain carries TRBV29-1 and TRBJ2-2; 12 nucleotides line up with TRBD2. The CDR3 extends over 17 amino acids. The germline gives CDR1 SQVTM, CDR2 ANQGSEA. Germline trimming cut 4 bases from V and 3 bases from J; bases unmatched to any gene: 9. The CDR3 region is CSVARLAGEGDTGELFF. The CDR3 region has the DNA TGCAGCGTTGCGCGACTAGCGGGAGAAGGCGACACCGGGGAGCTGTTTTTT.

This clonotype was seen only a few times. This chain connects TRBV6-1 to TRBJ2-7; D not resolved. Between the trimmed V and J ends, which lost 6 bases and 0 bases, there was a span of 12 bases. CDR1 is MNHNS, CDR2 SASEGT, per germline. The CDR3 sequence is 14 residues long. This CDR3 is CASSPLRNSYEQYF. The CDR3 region has the DNA TGTGCCAGCAGCCCCCTCCGGAACTCCTACGAGCAGTACTTC.

Note on this clonotype: This sequence may be a read error, since a much larger clone differs from it by one base. This sequence joins TRBV12-3 or TRBV12-4 and TRBJ2-7; TRBD2 agrees at 11 bases. V trimming: 6 bases; J trimming: 2 bases; junction bases outside the gene matches: 9. The CDR3 has 16 amino acids. For the CDR3, the DNA is TGTGCCAGCAGAAGGACTAGCGGGCTGGCCCCCTACGAGCAGTACTTC. Its protein product is CASRRTSGLAPYEQYF.

The chain couples TRBV6-5 to TRBJ1-1; maybe TRBD1 (5 bases). Trimming pared 6 bases from V and 0 bases from J, leaving 11 bases between. The germline gives CDR1 MNHEY, CDR2 SVGAGI. This CDR3 comprises 14 residues. In DNA form, the CDR3 reads TGTGCCAGCAGATTACAGGTGGTGAACACTGAAGCTTTCTTT. The encoded protein is CASRLQVVNTEAFF.

The V gene is TRBV6-2 or TRBV6-3, the J gene TRBJ1-1; possibly TRBD1 for D (5 bases). The germline CDR1 and CDR2 sequences are MNHEY and SVGEGT. The CDR3 length is 15 residues. Trimming removed 2 bases from V and 4 bases from J, with 14 bases in between. The CDR3 nucleotides read TGTGCCAGCAGTTACCCGCGGGGGTTAGGCACTGAAGCTTTCTTT. Translating it yields CASSYPRGLGTEAFF.

This chain's CDR3 is CASSQVWTLLTNYGYTF. In DNA, the CDR3 is TGTGCCAGCAGCCAAGTTTGGACCCTGCTAACAAACTATGGCTACACCTTC. The chain uses TRBV14 and TRBJ1-2; D unclear. This CDR3 is 17 amino acids long. CDR1 SGHDN and CDR2 FVKESK come from the germline V gene. Trimming took off 1 base at V and 2 bases at J, with 17 bases between the two ends.

This clonotype was counted at least ten times. V usage is TRBV29-1 and J usage is TRBJ1-2; possibly TRBD1 for D (5 bases). Germline V CDR1 and CDR2: SQVTM, ANQGSEA. This CDR3 is 12 amino acids long. Trimming stripped 3 bases from V and 4 bases from J, with 9 bases between. The CDR3 DNA is TGCAGCGTTGAGGGGGATGGCTATGGCTACACCTTC. It codes for CSVEGDGYGYTF.

J is TRBJ1-5 and V is TRBV6-2 or TRBV6-3; D ambiguous. CDR3 size: 14 residues. Trimming took off 8 bases at V and 3 bases at J, with 14 bases between the two ends. CDR1 and CDR2 (germline): MNHEY, SVGEGT. CDR3 coding DNA: TGTGCCAGCTCGTTTGGGCGGGTCAATCAGCCCCAGCATTTT. Protein: CASSFGRVNQPQHF.

This clonotype was found a few times. This chain uses TRBV3-1 with TRBJ2-7; 10 bases map to TRBD1. The CDR3 has 15 residues. CDR1 and CDR2 (germline): LGHDT, YNNKEL (reference sequence). Trimming took 0 bases from V and 5 from J; bases not matched to a gene: 4. Written as DNA, the CDR3 is TGTGCCAGCAGCCAAGATGACAGGGGGCCAGACGAGCAGTACTTC. Protein sequence: CASSQDDRGPDEQYF.

The sample holds many counts of this clonotype. This chain uses TRBV18 with TRBJ2-5; no definite D call. V shed 0 bases and J shed 3 bases, with 20 bases lying between them. The CDR3 covers 18 residues. The V gene's germline CDR1 is KGHSH and CDR2 LQKENI. CDR3 DNA sequence: TGTGCCAGCTCACCACCCGGTAGCCTTAGCAGAAGGGAAGAGACCCAGTACTTC. Translation gives CASSPPGSLSRREETQYF.

The chain uses TRBV28 and TRBJ2-7, with 8 bases aligning to TRBD1. Per germline, CDR1 MDHEN and CDR2 SYDVKM. Trimming cost V 4 bases and J 6 bases; bases outside gene matches: 5. The CDR3 has 13 residues. The CDR3 DNA reads TGTGCCAGCAGTTGGACAGGGACGGGCGAGCAGTACTTC. Encoded protein: CASSWTGTGEQYF.

This clonotype has ten or more counts. The V gene is TRBV2, the J gene TRBJ2-7; 11 nucleotides align to TRBD2. V lost 10 bases, J lost 7 bases, and 12 bases stayed unmatched. The CDR3 length is 14 residues. The germline CDR1 and CDR2 sequences are SNHLY and FYNNEI. CDR3 residues: CATVGTSGSWEQYF. In DNA form, the CDR3 reads TGTGCCACCGTAGGAACTAGCGGGAGTTGGGAGCAGTACTTC.

This clonotype has at least ten counts. The rearrangement joins TRBV28 to TRBJ1-1; D not resolved. The CDR3 consists of 13 residues. V was shortened by 7 bases and J by 1 base, with 10 bases between the two germline ends. Germline assignment: CDR1 MDHEN and CDR2 SYDVKM. CDR3 nucleotide sequence: TGTGCCAGCAAAGACAACCCGAACACTGAAGCTTTCTTT. It codes for CASKDNPNTEAFF.

This clonotype was seen ten or more times. J is TRBJ2-7 and V is TRBV29-1, with 7 bases aligning to TRBD1. V lost 4 bases, J lost 1 base, and 10 bases stayed unmatched. The length of the CDR3 is 15 residues. Germline CDR1 and CDR2: SQVTM and ANQGSEA. CDR3 residues: CSVVAANRGSYEQYF. The DNA for the CDR3 is TGCAGCGTTGTGGCGGCGAACAGGGGATCCTACGAGCAGTACTTC.

This chain links TRBV6-5 with TRBJ1-1; D perhaps matches TRBD1 (6 bases). CDR1 and CDR2 from the germline V gene are MNHEY and SVGAGI. Between the trimmed V and J ends, which lost 2 bases and 0 bases, there was a span of 13 bases. The CDR3 spans 16 residues. CDR3 loop: CASSYHAGGLNTEAFF. CDR3 DNA sequence: TGTGCCAGCAGTTACCATGCCGGGGGCCTGAACACTGAAGCTTTCTTT.

In its sample, this clonotype was seen many times. The V gene is TRBV6-1, the J gene TRBJ2-7; TRBD2 agrees at 10 bases. V dropped 1 base and J dropped 6; count of bases not matched to a gene: 6. Germline V gives CDR1 MNHNS, CDR2 SASEGT. The CDR3 is 15 amino acids. The CDR3 region is CASSEGLAGAFEQYF. DNA for the CDR3: TGTGCCAGCAGTGAAGGTCTAGCGGGAGCTTTCGAGCAGTACTTC.